This T cell receptor beta chain was observed in a study of T cells in Graves' hyperthyroidism and ophthalmopathy. Overall study findings and caveats: Most expanded thyroid clonotypes above 0.001 recurred in blood. A 13 V-J signature model discriminated ophthalmopathy versus stable hyperthyroidism.

The ends were cut back, 6 bases at V and 2 bases at J, with 17 bases in the middle. The CDR3 length is 15 residues. Amplified TCR beta CDR3 regions derived from RNA transcripts. Using the HTBI primer set, a first-round RT-PCR was run on the TCR CDR3. In TCRdb, the multiplex PCR reads were re-called with MiXCR into one record per CDR3 protein. The sample includes about 380,000 distinct CDR3 sequences, less than 20% of them seen just once. This clonotype was observed a single time. Its specificity is unknown. Reasons for excluding patients were uncontrolled infection, other autoimmune disease, pregnancy or lactation. PBMCs were collected from an approximately 9.5 ml volume of fresh peripheral blood.

The V call is TRBV12-3 or TRBV12-4, the J call TRBJ2-7; TRBD1 might be the D (5 bases). This sequence was found in a man between 18 and 35 years old with Graves' ophthalmopathy. The sample taken for sequencing was blood. The CDR3 coding sequence is TGTGCCAGCAGCCAAGAAGGCAGGACAACCTACGAGCAGTACTTC. Translating gives CASSQEGRTTYEQYF.